These T cell receptor beta chains were read from a single sample in a study of shared clonotypes between healthy human individuals. The data were produced by immunoSEQ multiplex PCR, yet TCRdb's version contains in-frame clones alone and is incomplete. Here the sample spans 470,000 or so clones, about 84% being singletons. Sequencing was performed on PBMCs. The source is a woman aged 40 to 50 in good health. Some clones in this sample may be carry-over from other donors' samples. Each CDR3 is given with its conserved first and last residue. Fields, in order: D gene, CDR3 length, J gene, clone size, V gene, CDR3 DNA, CDR3 protein. D genes are given only for firm matches. For some rows the clone size is stated as once, few or many, or as a class when expanded; others skip it.

d_call: NA; cdr3_length: 15; j_call: TRBJ1-2; clone_size: NA; v_call: TRBV19; cdr3_nt: TGTGCCAGTAGTATTGGCTGGGGGACCTTCTATGGCTACACCTTC; cdr3_aa: CASSIGWGTFYGYTF
d_call: TRBD2; cdr3_length: 16; j_call: TRBJ2-2; clone_size: NA; v_call: TRBV5-1; cdr3_nt: TGCGCCAGCAGCGCAGGACTAGCGCTGAACACCGGGGAGCTGTTTTTT; cdr3_aa: CASSAGLALNTGELFF
d_call: NA; cdr3_length: 14; j_call: TRBJ1-1; clone_size: NA; v_call: TRBV5-1; cdr3_nt: TGCGCCAGCAGCTTGGGCCCAGGGGCTACTGAAGCTTTCTTT; cdr3_aa: CASSLGPGATEAFF
d_call: NA; cdr3_length: 12; j_call: TRBJ2-2; clone_size: NA; v_call: TRBV6-5; cdr3_nt: TGTGCCAGCAGTTACTCGACCGGGGAGCTGTTTTTT; cdr3_aa: CASSYSTGELFF
d_call: TRBD2; cdr3_length: 17; j_call: TRBJ2-7; clone_size: NA; v_call: TRBV5-4; cdr3_nt: TGTGCAAGCAGCTTGGGTGGCGTCGGGGGGAACCCCTATGAGCAGTACTTC; cdr3_aa: CASSLGGVGGNPYEQYF
d_call: TRBD2; cdr3_length: 14; j_call: TRBJ2-7; clone_size: NA; v_call: TRBV28; cdr3_nt: TGTGCCACCGGACGAGGGACTAGCGACGGCGAGCAGTACTTC; cdr3_aa: CATGRGTSDGEQYF
d_call: TRBD2; cdr3_length: 18; j_call: TRBJ2-2; clone_size: NA; v_call: TRBV5-4; cdr3_nt: TGTGCCAGCAGCTTGGTAGGCAGCGGGAGGGAGAACACCGGGGAGCTGTTTTTT; cdr3_aa: CASSLVGSGRENTGELFF
d_call: NA; cdr3_length: 14; j_call: TRBJ2-2; clone_size: NA; v_call: TRBV29-1; cdr3_nt: TGCAGCGGGCGAACAGGGATGACCGCCGGGGAGCTGTTTTTT; cdr3_aa: CSGRTGMTAGELFF
d_call: TRBD1; cdr3_length: 15; j_call: TRBJ1-4; clone_size: NA; v_call: TRBV6-5; cdr3_nt: TGTGCCAGCAGTTACGGGGACAGCACTAATGAAAAACTGTTTTTT; cdr3_aa: CASSYGDSTNEKLFF
d_call: NA; cdr3_length: 13; j_call: TRBJ1-1; clone_size: NA; v_call: TRBV21-1; cdr3_nt: TGTGCCAGCAGCAAAGTCCGGACTAATGAAGCTTTCTTT; cdr3_aa: CASSKVRTNEAFF
d_call: NA; cdr3_length: 14; j_call: TRBJ1-3; clone_size: few; v_call: TRBV4-1; cdr3_nt: TGCGCCAGCAGCCAAGTAAGGGCAGGAAACACCATATATTTT; cdr3_aa: CASSQVRAGNTIYF
d_call: TRBD1; cdr3_length: 12; j_call: TRBJ2-1; clone_size: NA; v_call: TRBV10-3; cdr3_nt: TGTGCCACCGGACAGGGTACCAATGAGCAGTTCTTC; cdr3_aa: CATGQGTNEQFF
d_call: NA; cdr3_length: 15; j_call: TRBJ1-4; clone_size: NA; v_call: TRBV23-1; cdr3_nt: TGCGCCAGCAGTCAATCGGGAGGTATTGGTGAAAAACTGTTTTTT; cdr3_aa: CASSQSGGIGEKLFF
d_call: NA; cdr3_length: 15; j_call: TRBJ2-7; clone_size: NA; v_call: TRBV4-1; cdr3_nt: TGCGCCAGCAGCCATACCGCCGGACCTCTGGGAGAGCAGTACTTC; cdr3_aa: CASSHTAGPLGEQYF
d_call: NA; cdr3_length: 13; j_call: TRBJ2-4; clone_size: NA; v_call: TRBV4-2; cdr3_nt: TGTGCCAGCAGCCAAGATGGGAGCGGATCTGCGTACTTC; cdr3_aa: CASSQDGSGSAYF
d_call: NA; cdr3_length: 17; j_call: TRBJ2-1; clone_size: NA; v_call: TRBV18; cdr3_nt: TGTGCCAGCTCACCTCTGGACAAACCGAGCTCCTACAATGAGCAGTTCTTC; cdr3_aa: CASSPLDKPSSYNEQFF
d_call: NA; cdr3_length: 13; j_call: TRBJ1-1; clone_size: NA; v_call: TRBV2; cdr3_nt: TGTGCCAGCAGTGAAAGGGAAATAACTGAAGCTTTCTTT; cdr3_aa: CASSEREITEAFF
d_call: TRBD1; cdr3_length: 15; j_call: TRBJ2-7; clone_size: NA; v_call: TRBV7-9; cdr3_nt: TGTGCCAGCAGCCAAGGACAGGGGAACTCCTACGAGCAGTACTTC; cdr3_aa: CASSQGQGNSYEQYF
d_call: TRBD2; cdr3_length: 15; j_call: TRBJ2-7; clone_size: NA; v_call: TRBV7-7; cdr3_nt: TGTGCTAGCAGCCCCCTCGGCGGGGGGACCTACGAGCAGTACTTC; cdr3_aa: CASSPLGGGTYEQYF